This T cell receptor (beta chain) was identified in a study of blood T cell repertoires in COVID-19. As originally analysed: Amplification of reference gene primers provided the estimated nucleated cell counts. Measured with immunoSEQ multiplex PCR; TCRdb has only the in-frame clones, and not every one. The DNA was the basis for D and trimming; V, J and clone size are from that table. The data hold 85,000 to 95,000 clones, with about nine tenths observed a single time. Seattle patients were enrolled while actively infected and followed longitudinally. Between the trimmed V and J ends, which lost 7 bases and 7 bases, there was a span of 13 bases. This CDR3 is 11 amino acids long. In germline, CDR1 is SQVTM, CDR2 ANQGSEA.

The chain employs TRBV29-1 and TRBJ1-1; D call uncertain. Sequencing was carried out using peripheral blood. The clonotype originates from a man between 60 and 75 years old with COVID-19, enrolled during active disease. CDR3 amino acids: CSAVRTGEAFF. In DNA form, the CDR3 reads TGCAGCGCAGTGAGGACTGGTGAAGCTTTCTTT.